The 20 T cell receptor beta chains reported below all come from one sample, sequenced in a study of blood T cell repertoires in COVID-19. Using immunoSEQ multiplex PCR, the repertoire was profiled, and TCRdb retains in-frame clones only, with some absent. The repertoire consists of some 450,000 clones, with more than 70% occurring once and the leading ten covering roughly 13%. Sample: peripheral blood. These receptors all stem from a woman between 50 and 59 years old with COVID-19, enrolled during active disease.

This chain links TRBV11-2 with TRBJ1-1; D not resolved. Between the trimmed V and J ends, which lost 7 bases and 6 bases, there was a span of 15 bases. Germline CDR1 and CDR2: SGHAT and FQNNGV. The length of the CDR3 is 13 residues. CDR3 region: CASTTPNGAEAFF. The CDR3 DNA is TGTGCCAGCACCACCCCTAATGGAGCTGAAGCTTTCTTT. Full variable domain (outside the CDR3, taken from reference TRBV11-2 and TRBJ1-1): EAGVAQSPRYKIIEKRQSVAFWCNPISGHATLYWYQQILGQGPKLLIQFQNNGVVDDSQLPKDRFSAERLKGVDSTLKIQPAKLEDSAVYLCASTTPNGAEAFFGQGTRLTVV.

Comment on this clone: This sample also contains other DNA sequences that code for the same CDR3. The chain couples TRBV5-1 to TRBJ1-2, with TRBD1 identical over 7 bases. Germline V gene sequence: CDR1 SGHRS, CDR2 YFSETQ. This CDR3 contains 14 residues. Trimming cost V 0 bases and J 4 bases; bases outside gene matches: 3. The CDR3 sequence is CASSLGQGAYGYTF. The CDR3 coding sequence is TGCGCCAGCAGCTTGGGACAGGGTGCCTATGGCTACACCTTC. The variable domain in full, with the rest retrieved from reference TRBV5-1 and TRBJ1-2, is KAGVTQTPRYLIKTRGQQVTLSCSPISGHRSVSWYQQTPGQGLQFLFEYFSETQRNKGNFPGRFSGRQFSNSRSEMNVSTLELGDSALYLCASSLGQGAYGYTFGSGTRLTVV.

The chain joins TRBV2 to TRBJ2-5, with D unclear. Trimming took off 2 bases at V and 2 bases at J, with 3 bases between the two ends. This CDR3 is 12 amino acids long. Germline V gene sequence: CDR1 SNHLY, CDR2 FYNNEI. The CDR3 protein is CASSEQQETQYF. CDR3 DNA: TGTGCCAGCAGTGAACAACAAGAGACCCAGTACTTC.

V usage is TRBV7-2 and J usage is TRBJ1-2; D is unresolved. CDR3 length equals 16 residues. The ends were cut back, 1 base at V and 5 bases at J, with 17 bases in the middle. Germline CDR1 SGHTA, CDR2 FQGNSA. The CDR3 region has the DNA TGTGCCAGCAGCTTAGTAATCCCGGGGTTGGGGTATGGCTACACCTTC. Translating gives CASSLVIPGLGYGYTF.

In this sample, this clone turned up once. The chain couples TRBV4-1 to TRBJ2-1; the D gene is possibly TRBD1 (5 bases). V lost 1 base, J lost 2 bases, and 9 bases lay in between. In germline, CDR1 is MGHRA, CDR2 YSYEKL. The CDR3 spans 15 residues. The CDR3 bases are TGCGCCAGCAGCCAAGGACAGTCTCCCTACAATGAGCAGTTCTTC. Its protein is CASSQGQSPYNEQFF.

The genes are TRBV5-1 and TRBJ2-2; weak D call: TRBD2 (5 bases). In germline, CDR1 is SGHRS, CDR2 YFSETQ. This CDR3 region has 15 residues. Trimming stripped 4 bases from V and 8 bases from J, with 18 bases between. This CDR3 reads CASSPARQGRGELFF. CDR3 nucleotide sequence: TGCGCCAGCAGCCCTGCGCGACAAGGGAGAGGGGAGCTGTTTTTT.

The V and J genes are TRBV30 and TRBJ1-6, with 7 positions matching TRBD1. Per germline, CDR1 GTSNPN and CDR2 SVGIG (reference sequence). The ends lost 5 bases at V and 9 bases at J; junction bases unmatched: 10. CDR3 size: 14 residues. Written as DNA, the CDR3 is TGTGCCTGGGGCAGGGGGTTCTCCGGTTCACCCCTCCACTTT. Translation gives CAWGRGFSGSPLHF.

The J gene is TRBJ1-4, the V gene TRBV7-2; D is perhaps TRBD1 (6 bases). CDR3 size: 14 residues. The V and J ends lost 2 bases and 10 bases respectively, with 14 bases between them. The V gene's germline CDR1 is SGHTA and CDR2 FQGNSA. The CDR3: CASSLPTGLGKLFF. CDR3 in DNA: TGTGCCAGCAGCTTACCTACAGGGTTGGGAAAACTGTTTTTT.

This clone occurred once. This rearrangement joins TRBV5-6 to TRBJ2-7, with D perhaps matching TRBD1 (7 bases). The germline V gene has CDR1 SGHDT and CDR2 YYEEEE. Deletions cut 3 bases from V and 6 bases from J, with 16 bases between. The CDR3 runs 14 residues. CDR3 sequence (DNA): TGTGCCAGCAGCTCGGCCTTCCAGGGGGGCGAGCAGTACTTC. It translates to CASSSAFQGGEQYF.

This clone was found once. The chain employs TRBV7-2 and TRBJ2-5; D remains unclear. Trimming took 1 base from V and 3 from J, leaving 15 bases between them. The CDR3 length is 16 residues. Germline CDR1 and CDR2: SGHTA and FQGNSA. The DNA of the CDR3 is TGTGCCAGCAGCTTAGATTCTTCACGCGAGAAAGAGACCCAGTACTTC. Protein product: CASSLDSSREKETQYF.

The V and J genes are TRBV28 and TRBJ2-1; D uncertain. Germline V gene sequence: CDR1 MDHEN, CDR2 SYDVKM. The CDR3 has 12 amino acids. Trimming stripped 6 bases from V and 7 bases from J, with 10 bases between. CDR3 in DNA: TGTGCCAGCAGGGGCAGGCCGAATGAGCAGTTCTTC. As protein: CASRGRPNEQFF.

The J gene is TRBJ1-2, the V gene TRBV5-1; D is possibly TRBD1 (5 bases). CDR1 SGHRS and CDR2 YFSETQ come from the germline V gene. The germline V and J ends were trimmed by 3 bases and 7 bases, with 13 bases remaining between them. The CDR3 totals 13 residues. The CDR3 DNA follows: TGCGCCAGCAGCTGGACATCCAATGGTGGCTACACCTTC. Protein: CASSWTSNGGYTF.

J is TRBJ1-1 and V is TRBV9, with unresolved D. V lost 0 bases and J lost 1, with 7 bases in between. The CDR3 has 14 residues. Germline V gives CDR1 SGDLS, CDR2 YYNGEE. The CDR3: CASSVEATNTEAFF. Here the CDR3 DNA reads TGTGCCAGCAGCGTAGAAGCCACGAACACTGAAGCTTTCTTT.

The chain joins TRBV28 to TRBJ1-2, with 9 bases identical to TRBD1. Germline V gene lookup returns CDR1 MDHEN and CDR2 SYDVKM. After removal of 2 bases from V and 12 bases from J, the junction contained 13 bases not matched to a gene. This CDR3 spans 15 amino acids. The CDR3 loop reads CASSLLQRDRARDTF. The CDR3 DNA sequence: TGTGCCAGCAGTTTACTCCAAAGGGACAGGGCGAGGGACACCTTC.

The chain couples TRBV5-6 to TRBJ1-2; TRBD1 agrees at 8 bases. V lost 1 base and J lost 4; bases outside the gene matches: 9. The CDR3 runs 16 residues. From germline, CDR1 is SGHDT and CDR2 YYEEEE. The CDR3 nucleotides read TGTGCCAGCAGCTTGATGACGGACAGGGCCGGCTATGGCTACACCTTC. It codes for CASSLMTDRAGYGYTF. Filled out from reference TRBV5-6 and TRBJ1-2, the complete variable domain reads DAGVTQSPTHLIKTRGQQVTLRCSPKSGHDTVSWYQQALGQGPQFIFQYYEEEERQRGNFPDRFSGHQFPNYSSELNVNALLLGDSALYLCASSLMTDRAGYGYTFGSGTRLTVV.

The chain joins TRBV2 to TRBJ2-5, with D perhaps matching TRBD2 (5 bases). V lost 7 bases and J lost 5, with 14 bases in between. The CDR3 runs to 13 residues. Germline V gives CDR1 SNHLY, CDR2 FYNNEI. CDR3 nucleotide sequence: TGTGCCAGCATGGGTTCAAGGAGGGAGACCCAGTACTTC. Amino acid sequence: CASMGSRRETQYF.

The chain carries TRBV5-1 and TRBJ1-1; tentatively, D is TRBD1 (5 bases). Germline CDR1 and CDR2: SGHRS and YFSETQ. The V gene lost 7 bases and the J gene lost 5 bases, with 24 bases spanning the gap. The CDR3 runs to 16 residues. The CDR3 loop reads CASGVGVTPLLTEAFF. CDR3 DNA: TGCGCCAGCGGCGTAGGGGTAACACCGCTCTTAACTGAAGCTTTCTTT.

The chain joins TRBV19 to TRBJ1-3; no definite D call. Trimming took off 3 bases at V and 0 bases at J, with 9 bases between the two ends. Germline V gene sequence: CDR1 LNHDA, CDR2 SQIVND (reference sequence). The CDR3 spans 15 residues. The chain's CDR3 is CASSIPWHSGNTIYF. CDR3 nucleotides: TGTGCCAGTAGTATCCCGTGGCACTCTGGAAACACCATATATTTT.

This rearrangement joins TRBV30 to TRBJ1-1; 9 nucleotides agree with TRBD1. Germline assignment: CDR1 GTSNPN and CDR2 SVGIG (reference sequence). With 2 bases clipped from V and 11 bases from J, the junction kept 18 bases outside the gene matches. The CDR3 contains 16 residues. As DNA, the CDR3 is TGTGCCTGGAGTTCTCCGGGACAGGGATCAGGAGTCGGGGCTTTCTTT. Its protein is CAWSSPGQGSGVGAFF.

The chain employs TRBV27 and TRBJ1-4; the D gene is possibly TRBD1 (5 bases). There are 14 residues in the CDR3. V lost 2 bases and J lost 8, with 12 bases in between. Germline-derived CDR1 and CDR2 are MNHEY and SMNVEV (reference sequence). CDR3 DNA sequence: TGTGCCAGCAGTTTAGCCCCCGGGGGGGAAAAACTGTTTTTT. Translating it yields CASSLAPGGEKLFF.